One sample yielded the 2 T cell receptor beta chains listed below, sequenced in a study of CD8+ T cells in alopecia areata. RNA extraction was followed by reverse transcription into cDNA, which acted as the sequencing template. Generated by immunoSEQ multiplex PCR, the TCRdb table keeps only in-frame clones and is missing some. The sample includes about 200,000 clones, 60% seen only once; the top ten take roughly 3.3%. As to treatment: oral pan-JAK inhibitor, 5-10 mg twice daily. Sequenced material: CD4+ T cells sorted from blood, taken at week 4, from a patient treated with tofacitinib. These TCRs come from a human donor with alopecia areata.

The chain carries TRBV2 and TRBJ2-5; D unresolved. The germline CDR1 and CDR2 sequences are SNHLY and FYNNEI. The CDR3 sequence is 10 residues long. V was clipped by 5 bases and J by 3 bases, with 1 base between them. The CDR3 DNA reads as TGTGCCAGCAGTAAAGAGACCCAGTACTTC. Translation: CASSKETQYF.

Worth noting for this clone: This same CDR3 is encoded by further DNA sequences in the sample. The CDR3 DNA reads TGCGCCAGCAGCCCTGGACTAGCCGAGACAGATACGCAGTATTTT. Protein product: CASSPGLAETDTQYF. The gene calls are TRBV5-1 and TRBJ2-3; 8 bases match TRBD2. The V gene's germline CDR1 is SGHRS and CDR2 YFSETQ. J gave up 3 bases and V 4 bases, and 7 bases lay outside the gene matches. The CDR3 extends over 15 amino acids. Based on the CDR3 plus reference TRBV5-1 and TRBJ2-3, the full variable domain is KAGVTQTPRYLIKTRGQQVTLSCSPISGHRSVSWYQQTPGQGLQFLFEYFSETQRNKGNFPGRFSGRQFSNSRSEMNVSTLELGDSALYLCASSPGLAETDTQYFGPGTRLTVL.